The 32 T cell receptor beta chains reported below all come from one sample, sequenced in a study of T cell clonality in common variable immunodeficiency. Antigens of these TCRs are unknown. Only in-frame clones appear in the TCRdb table, and some are missing; sequencing was by immunoSEQ multiplex PCR. The counts give 25,000 to 35,000 clones, none of them seen only once; less than 35% is held by the top ten. Study-wide points: In common variable immunodeficiency, TCR beta chains reportedly carried fewer deletions and N-nucleotide insertions.

The sample taken for sequencing was peripheral blood mononuclear cells. Receptor source: a human donor with common variable immunodeficiency.

Points on this clone: The sequenced fragment ends 3 residues before the CDR3 boundary, so the rest is inferred from the germline J gene. The chain employs TRBV5-5 and TRBJ2-5, with TRBD1 identical over 10 bases. This CDR3 region has 15 residues. J gave up 6 bases and V 5 bases, and 10 bases lay outside the gene matches. Germline loops: CDR1 SGHKS, CDR2 YYEKEE (reference sequence). The CDR3: CASSPTRQGAKTQYF. CDR3 bases read: TGTGCCAGCAGTCCGACAAGACAGGGGGCGAAGACC.

In its sample, this clone was seen many times. The sequenced fragment ends 3 residues before the CDR3 boundary, so the rest is inferred from the germline J gene. The V gene is TRBV15, the J gene TRBJ1-2; 7 bases map to TRBD1. Looked up from germline, CDR1 is LNHNV and CDR2 is YYDKDF (reference sequence). This CDR3 comprises 15 residues. J was trimmed by 1 base and V by 1 base; bases with no gene match: 3. Incomplete CDR3 DNA: TGTGCCACCAGCAGAGGGCAGGGGGATAACTATGGC. Its protein product is CATSRGQGDNYG. The whole CDR3 sequence is CATSRGQGDNYGYTF.

This clone has just a few counts. Read sequence stops 3 residues before the CDR3 end, and the germline J gene provides the missing end. This chain connects TRBV19 to TRBJ1-2; a possible D gene is TRBD1 (6 bases). From germline, CDR1 is LNHDA and CDR2 SQIVND (reference sequence). Trimming removed 7 bases at V and 2 bases at J, with 20 bases between. CDR3 length equals 16 residues. The part of the CDR3 DNA that was read is TGTGCCAGTACCCTGAATTCCGGGACAAGAAACTATGGC. Translated, it gives CASTLNSGTRNYG. In full, the CDR3 is CASTLNSGTRNYGYTF.

This clone was observed many times. Read data end 3 residues before the CDR3 end; the end is taken from the germline J gene. The chain joins TRBV7-9 to TRBJ2-7; 9 bases line up with TRBD1. CDR3 length: 15 amino acids. Trimming cost V 4 bases and J 6 bases; bases outside gene matches: 10. Germline loops: CDR1 SEHNR, CDR2 FQNEAQ (reference sequence). The CDR3 sequence: CASSWGWDRVSEQYF. The CDR3 bases that were read are TGTGCCAGCAGCTGGGGGTGGGACAGGGTAAGCGAG.

A note on this clone: The DNA ends 3 residues before the CDR3 does, and the rest of the CDR3 is filled in from the germline J gene. This chain uses TRBV19 with TRBJ2-7; a possible D gene is TRBD1 (5 bases). Germline CDR1 is LNHDA and CDR2 is SQIVND (reference sequence). The CDR3 runs to 13 residues. The germline V and J ends were trimmed by 4 bases and 2 bases, with 9 bases remaining between them. This CDR3 reads CASSRGWTYEQYF. The part of the CDR3 DNA that was read is TGTGCCAGTAGTAGGGGCTGGACCTACGAG.

With regard to this clone: The read finishes 3 residues shy of the CDR3 end, and the germline J gene is used to complete it. The rearrangement joins TRBV6-2 or TRBV6-3 to TRBJ1-1, with TRBD1 matching over 11 bases. Germline V gives CDR1 MNHEY, CDR2 SVGEGT. The J segment lost 6 bases and the V segment lost 6 bases, leaving 6 bases of the junction unmatched. The CDR3 extends over 14 amino acids. The CDR3 region is CASRWTGGISEAFF. Incomplete CDR3 DNA: TGTGCCAGCAGGTGGACAGGGGGCATCTCTGAA.

On this clone: Sequencing ends 3 residues short of the CDR3 end; the germline J gene provides the rest. The chain links TRBV2 to TRBJ1-2, with 9 bases aligning to TRBD1. This CDR3 contains 14 residues. Looked up from germline, CDR1 is SNHLY and CDR2 is FYNNEI. The sequenced part of the CDR3 DNA is TGTGCCAGCAGTGAAATGGGACAGGGATATCGC. Its protein is CASSEMGQGYR. The full CDR3 protein reads CASSEMGQGYRYTF.

Comment on this clone: The CDR3 end falls 3 residues outside the read, so it is completed with the germline J gene. The chain joins TRBV7-2 to TRBJ2-1; the match to TRBD2 covers 8 bases. In germline, CDR1 is SGHTA, CDR2 FQGNSA. There are 13 residues in the CDR3. V shed 11 bases and J 5 bases; nucleotides not matched to a gene: 8. The CDR3 DNA, read in part, is TGTGCCTCTACCGGGGGGGTCCACAATGAG. This codes for CASTGGVHNE. The whole CDR3 protein reads CASTGGVHNEQFF.

This clone showed up many times. Coverage ceases 3 residues before the CDR3 finishes, and the germline J gene fills in the end. J is TRBJ2-6 and V is TRBV7-3; TRBD1 aligns across 8 bases. The V gene's germline CDR1 is SGHTA and CDR2 FQGTGA. Trimming at V came to 0 bases and at J to 2 bases, leaving 0 bases not matched to a gene. This CDR3 contains 16 residues. CDR3 residues: CASSLTTGAGANVLTF. Partial CDR3 DNA: TGTGCCAGCAGCTTAACGACAGGGGCTGGGGCCAACGTC.

The sample holds many counts of this clone. The CDR3 end is not reached by the read, which stops 3 residues before it; the germline J gene fills it in. The V call is TRBV14, the J call TRBJ2-1, with D hard to call. The V end was cut by 4 bases, the J end by 9 bases, with 13 bases between. The germline V gene has CDR1 SGHDN and CDR2 FVKESK. This CDR3 has 13 amino acids. CDR3 loop: CASSPFALGEQFF. Incomplete CDR3 DNA: TGTGCCAGCAGCCCTTTCGCTCTCGGTGAG.

Concerning this clone itself: The DNA ends 3 residues before the CDR3 does, and the rest of the CDR3 is filled in from the germline J gene. The chain combines TRBV7-6 with TRBJ2-1; 10 bases align to TRBD2. The V and J ends lost 0 bases and 8 bases, in that order; junction bases with no gene match: 4. CDR1 SGHVS and CDR2 FNYEAQ come from the germline V gene. The CDR3 is made up of 15 amino acids. The CDR3 spells CASSLAYGTSDEQFF. The DNA read from the CDR3 is TGTGCCAGCAGCTTAGCCTATGGGACTAGCGATGAG.

This clone was counted at least ten times. With the read ending 3 residues before the CDR3 end, the germline J gene is used to fill in that end. The rearrangement uses TRBV2 and TRBJ2-2, with 10 nucleotides matching TRBD1. The V segment lost 5 bases and the J segment 4 bases; nucleotides outside the gene matches: 7. This CDR3 comprises 16 residues. Germline lookup yields CDR1 SNHLY and CDR2 FYNNEI. The CDR3 is CASSLPGQGTTGELFF. The part of the CDR3 DNA that was read is TGTGCCAGCAGTTTACCGGGACAGGGGACCACCGGGGAG.

In its sample, this clone was seen many times. Sequencing ends 3 residues short of the CDR3 end; the germline J gene provides the rest. This sequence joins TRBV19 and TRBJ2-3; 7 bases match TRBD1. V was pared by 6 bases and J by 6 bases, with 6 bases of the junction left unmatched. Germline V gene sequence: CDR1 LNHDA, CDR2 SQIVND (reference sequence). The CDR3 extends over 13 amino acids. The CDR3 bases that were read are TGTGCCAGTAGGACAGGGTGGGGGGATACG. Translating it yields CASRTGWGDT. The CDR3 reads in full as CASRTGWGDTQYF. The full variable domain, its missing parts supplied by reference TRBV19 and TRBJ2-3, is DGGITQSPKYLFRKEGQNVTLSCEQNLNHDAMYWYRQDPGQGLRLIYYSQIVNDFQKGDIAEGYSVSREKKESFPLTVTSAQKNPTAFYLCASRTGWGDTQYFGPGTRLTVL.

The sequenced CDR3 bases are TGTGCCAGCAGTGATCGAGGGGCCGCCTACAATGAG. It codes for CASSDRGAAYNE. The entire CDR3 is CASSDRGAAYNEQFF. The chain links TRBV2 to TRBJ2-1; D could derive from TRBD1 or TRBD2 (5 bases each). The CDR3 extends 3 residues past the end of the read, so its final part is completed from the germline J gene. The germline gives CDR1 SNHLY, CDR2 FYNNEI. The CDR3 totals 15 residues. V gave up 3 bases and J gave up 2 bases, with 11 bases separating them.

This clone has just a few counts. The read comes to an end 3 residues before the CDR3 does, leaving the germline J gene to fill in the end. This chain connects TRBV19 to TRBJ2-2; 7 bases are shared with TRBD1. The germline CDR1 and CDR2 sequences are LNHDA and SQIVND (reference sequence). J was trimmed by 1 base and V by 6 bases; bases with no gene match: 5. This CDR3 has 15 amino acids. The DNA read from the CDR3 is TGTGCCAGTAGCAAACAGGGGAGGAACACCGGGGAG. Amino acid sequence: CASSKQGRNTGE. The whole CDR3 reads CASSKQGRNTGELFF.

This clone was detected only a few times. The DNA read from the CDR3 is TGTGCCAGTAGTATAGTAAGGTCGACTGAA. Its translation is CASSIVRSTE. The CDR3 as a whole reads CASSIVRSTEAFF. The chain joins TRBV19 to TRBJ1-1; D is undetermined. The CDR3 goes on 3 residues after the read ends, and that part is filled in from the germline J gene. Trimming took off 1 base at V and 5 bases at J, with 8 bases between the two ends. This CDR3 contains 13 residues. Germline values: CDR1 LNHDA, CDR2 SQIVND (reference sequence). Full variable domain (remainder filled in from reference TRBV19 and TRBJ1-1): DGGITQSPKYLFRKEGQNVTLSCEQNLNHDAMYWYRQDPGQGLRLIYYSQIVNDFQKGDIAEGYSVSREKKESFPLTVTSAQKNPTAFYLCASSIVRSTEAFFGQGTRLTVV.

The table lists this clone with a few counts. The sequence runs out 3 residues before the end of the CDR3; the remainder is reconstructed from the germline J gene. This chain connects TRBV13 to TRBJ2-7; 10 positions match TRBD1. Trimming at V came to 5 bases and at J to 0 bases, leaving 4 bases not matched to a gene. The CDR3 is made up of 15 amino acids. Germline CDR1 is PRHDT and CDR2 is FYEKMQ (reference sequence). Partial CDR3 DNA: TGTGCCAGCAGCATCCGGGACAGGGGCTCCTACGAG. This codes for CASSIRDRGSYE. The entire CDR3 protein is CASSIRDRGSYEQYF.

This clone was seen many times. The junction departs from the called germline gene at one end, perhaps through a read error. Read coverage stops 3 residues before the CDR3 terminus; the germline J gene supplies the remainder. Other DNA sequences of this sample code for an identical CDR3. The chain uses TRBV7-7 and TRBJ2-7; 10 bases agree with TRBD1. The germline CDR1 and CDR2 sequences are SSHAT and FNYEAQ (reference sequence). CDR3 length: 15 residues. Incomplete CDR3 DNA: TGTGCTAGCAGCTTCGGGACAGGGGACACCTACGAG. This codes for CASSFGTGDTYE. The complete CDR3 sequence is CASSFGTGDTYEQYF. Full variable domain (outside the CDR3, taken from reference TRBV7-7 and TRBJ2-7): GAGVSQSPRYKVTKRGQDVTLRCDPISSHATLYWYQQALGQGPEFLTYFNYEAQPDKSGLPSDRFSAERPEGSISTLTIQRTEQRDSAMYRCASSFGTGDTYEQYFGPGTRLTVT.

The sample holds many counts of this clone. Coverage ceases 3 residues before the CDR3 finishes, and the germline J gene fills in the end. This rearrangement joins TRBV19 to TRBJ2-2; D might be TRBD1 (6 bases). The CDR3 runs 13 residues. V shed 2 bases and J shed 7 bases, with 8 bases lying between them. The germline V gene encodes CDR1 LNHDA and CDR2 SQIVND (reference sequence). The sequenced part of the CDR3 DNA is TGTGCCAGTAGTATAACAGGGATCGGGGAG. Protein: CASSITGIGE. The whole CDR3 sequence reads CASSITGIGELFF. The entire variable domain, with the rest obtained from reference TRBV19 and TRBJ2-2, is as follows: DGGITQSPKYLFRKEGQNVTLSCEQNLNHDAMYWYRQDPGQGLRLIYYSQIVNDFQKGDIAEGYSVSREKKESFPLTVTSAQKNPTAFYLCASSITGIGELFFGEGSRLTVL.

This clone has a count of ten or more. The observed sequence ends 3 residues before the CDR3 terminus, with the missing tail filled in from the germline J gene. The gene calls are TRBV11-3 and TRBJ2-2; 7 nucleotides agree with TRBD2. Germline CDR1 reads SGHNT; CDR2 reads YENEEA. The ends lost 1 base at V and 2 bases at J; junction bases unmatched: 1. The CDR3 contains 15 residues. The sequenced CDR3 bases are TGTGCCAGCAGCTTAGGCGGGGGAAACACCGGGGAG. Translated, it gives CASSLGGGNTGE. The whole CDR3 sequence is CASSLGGGNTGELFF.

With regard to this clone: The read ends 3 residues before the CDR3 terminus; that terminus is restored from the germline J gene. The chain recombines TRBV2 with TRBJ2-5, with 8 bases that match TRBD2. Germline CDR1 and CDR2: SNHLY and FYNNEI. J lost 4 bases, V lost 7 bases, and 11 bases had no gene match. The length of the CDR3 is 15 residues. The CDR3 sequence: CASTGTRGVGETQYF. CDR3 DNA, as far as it was read: TGTGCCAGCACTGGGACTAGGGGTGTGGGAGAGACC.

With regard to this clone: The read comes to an end 3 residues before the CDR3 does, leaving the germline J gene to fill in the end. V is TRBV7-9 and J is TRBJ2-1; TRBD1 agrees at 10 bases. With V trimmed by 4 bases and J by 9 bases, 6 bases remained unmatched. CDR3 length equals 14 residues. Germline V CDR1 and CDR2: SEHNR, FQNEAQ (reference sequence). The sequenced part of the CDR3 DNA is TGTGCCAGCAGCTCGGGACAGGGGAGTTTTGAG. As protein: CASSSGQGSFE. The whole CDR3 protein reads CASSSGQGSFEQFF.

This clone appeared many times. The CDR3 sequence: CASSLSGYGYTF. CDR3 DNA, as far as it was read: TGCGCCAGCAGCTTGTCGGGCTATGGC. The chain links TRBV5-1 to TRBJ1-2; no definite D call. The CDR3 end is not reached by the read, which stops 3 residues before it; the germline J gene fills it in. From germline, CDR1 is SGHRS and CDR2 YFSETQ. Trimming removed 1 base at V and 4 bases at J, with 5 bases between. The CDR3 has 12 residues.

This clone has ten or more counts. The sequenced CDR3 bases are TGTGCCAGCAGCCGACAGGCCCGATTGACAGATACG. Translating it yields CASSRQARLTDT. The whole CDR3 region reads CASSRQARLTDTQYF. The rearrangement links TRBV5-5 to TRBJ2-3; weak D call: TRBD1 (6 bases). The CDR3 end lies 3 residues beyond the end of the read and is filled in from the germline J gene. V lost 4 bases to trimming and J lost 3 bases, with 15 bases between them. This CDR3 region has 15 residues. Germline CDR1 SGHKS, CDR2 YYEKEE (reference sequence).

This clone has a handful of counts. The read gets to within 3 residues of the CDR3 end, and the germline J gene fills in the rest. This rearrangement joins TRBV2 to TRBJ2-1, with 10 bases fitting TRBD2. The CDR3 consists of 15 residues. The germline V gene encodes CDR1 SNHLY and CDR2 FYNNEI. V shed 8 bases, J shed 7 bases, and the junction held 11 bases outside the gene matches. CDR3 DNA, as far as it was read: TGTGCCAGCTTGTTGGGGTATAGCGGGGGGAATGAG. Amino acids: CASLLGYSGGNE. The whole CDR3 protein is CASLLGYSGGNEQFF.

This clone was counted ten times or more. The CDR3 extends 3 residues past the end of the read, so its final part is completed from the germline J gene. The chain is built from TRBV7-2 and TRBJ2-5, with unresolved D. V was clipped by 4 bases and J by 2 bases, with 5 bases between them. CDR1 and CDR2 from the germline V gene are SGHTA and FQGNSA. This CDR3 region has 12 residues. CDR3 DNA (partial): TGTGCCAGCAGCTCCCAGCAAGAGACC. Amino acids: CASSSQQET. The full-length CDR3 reads as CASSSQQETQYF.

This clone was picked up a small number of times. The read ends 3 residues early relative to the CDR3; the germline J gene fills the gap. This chain connects TRBV19 to TRBJ1-2; D ambiguous. CDR1 is LNHDA and CDR2 is SQIVND in the germline V gene (reference sequence). The CDR3 has 15 amino acids. CDR3 region: CASRGSLRRPKGYTF. CDR3 bases read: TGTGCCAGTAGGGGTTCTCTCAGGCGACCTAAGGGC.

In its sample, this clone was seen a few times. CDR3 bases read: TGTGCCAGCAGTCCCCCGGGACTAGCTTCTGATACG. Protein: CASSPPGLASDT. The whole CDR3 is CASSPPGLASDTQYF. This chain joins TRBV6-9 and TRBJ2-3, with 9 bases that match TRBD2. The CDR3 end falls 3 residues outside the read, so it is completed with the germline J gene. Per the germline V gene, CDR1 is MNHGY and CDR2 is SVAAGI. The CDR3 extends over 15 amino acids. V was pared by 5 bases and J by 6 bases, with 9 bases of the junction left unmatched.

On this clone itself: The read finishes 3 residues shy of the CDR3 end, and the germline J gene is used to complete it. The V and J genes are TRBV18 and TRBJ1-1, with unresolved D. Germline V gives CDR1 KGHSH, CDR2 LQKENI. V was clipped by 6 bases and J by 2 bases, with 13 bases between them. This CDR3 contains 14 residues. CDR3 bases read: TGTGCCAGCTCCACCTCGGCGGCTAACACTGAA. Translating gives CASSTSAANTE. The CDR3 reads in full as CASSTSAANTEAFF.

This clone was seen at least ten times. The read halts 3 residues ahead of the CDR3 end, with the missing end drawn from the germline J gene. V is TRBV20-1 and J is TRBJ1-2; a weak D match, TRBD1 (6 bases). V was cut by 4 bases and J by 5 bases, with 11 bases left in between. Germline loops: CDR1 DFQATT, CDR2 SNEGSKA (reference sequence). The CDR3 spans 12 residues. The CDR3 sequence: CSATGQKYGYTF. Partial CDR3 DNA: TGCAGTGCTACCGGACAGAAGTATGGC.

Concerning this clone: Coverage ceases 3 residues before the CDR3 finishes, and the germline J gene fills in the end. This chain uses TRBV7-9 with TRBJ1-1, with TRBD1 matching over 11 bases. Looked up from germline, CDR1 is SEHNR and CDR2 is FQNEAQ (reference sequence). J lost 5 bases, V lost 5 bases, and 7 bases had no gene match. The CDR3 is 15 amino acids. The CDR3 sequence: CASSPWTGGGTEAFF. The DNA read from the CDR3 is TGTGCCAGCAGCCCGTGGACAGGGGGCGGGACTGAA.

As regards this clone: The sequenced fragment ends 3 residues before the CDR3 boundary, so the rest is inferred from the germline J gene. The rearrangement links TRBV18 to TRBJ2-7; D gene unclear. Per the germline V gene, CDR1 is KGHSH and CDR2 is LQKENI. The CDR3 consists of 14 residues. Trimming removed 2 bases from V and 0 bases from J, with 8 bases in between. CDR3 in amino acids: CASSPGQASYEQYF. The DNA read from the CDR3 is TGTGCCAGCTCACCAGGCCAGGCCTCCTACGAG.